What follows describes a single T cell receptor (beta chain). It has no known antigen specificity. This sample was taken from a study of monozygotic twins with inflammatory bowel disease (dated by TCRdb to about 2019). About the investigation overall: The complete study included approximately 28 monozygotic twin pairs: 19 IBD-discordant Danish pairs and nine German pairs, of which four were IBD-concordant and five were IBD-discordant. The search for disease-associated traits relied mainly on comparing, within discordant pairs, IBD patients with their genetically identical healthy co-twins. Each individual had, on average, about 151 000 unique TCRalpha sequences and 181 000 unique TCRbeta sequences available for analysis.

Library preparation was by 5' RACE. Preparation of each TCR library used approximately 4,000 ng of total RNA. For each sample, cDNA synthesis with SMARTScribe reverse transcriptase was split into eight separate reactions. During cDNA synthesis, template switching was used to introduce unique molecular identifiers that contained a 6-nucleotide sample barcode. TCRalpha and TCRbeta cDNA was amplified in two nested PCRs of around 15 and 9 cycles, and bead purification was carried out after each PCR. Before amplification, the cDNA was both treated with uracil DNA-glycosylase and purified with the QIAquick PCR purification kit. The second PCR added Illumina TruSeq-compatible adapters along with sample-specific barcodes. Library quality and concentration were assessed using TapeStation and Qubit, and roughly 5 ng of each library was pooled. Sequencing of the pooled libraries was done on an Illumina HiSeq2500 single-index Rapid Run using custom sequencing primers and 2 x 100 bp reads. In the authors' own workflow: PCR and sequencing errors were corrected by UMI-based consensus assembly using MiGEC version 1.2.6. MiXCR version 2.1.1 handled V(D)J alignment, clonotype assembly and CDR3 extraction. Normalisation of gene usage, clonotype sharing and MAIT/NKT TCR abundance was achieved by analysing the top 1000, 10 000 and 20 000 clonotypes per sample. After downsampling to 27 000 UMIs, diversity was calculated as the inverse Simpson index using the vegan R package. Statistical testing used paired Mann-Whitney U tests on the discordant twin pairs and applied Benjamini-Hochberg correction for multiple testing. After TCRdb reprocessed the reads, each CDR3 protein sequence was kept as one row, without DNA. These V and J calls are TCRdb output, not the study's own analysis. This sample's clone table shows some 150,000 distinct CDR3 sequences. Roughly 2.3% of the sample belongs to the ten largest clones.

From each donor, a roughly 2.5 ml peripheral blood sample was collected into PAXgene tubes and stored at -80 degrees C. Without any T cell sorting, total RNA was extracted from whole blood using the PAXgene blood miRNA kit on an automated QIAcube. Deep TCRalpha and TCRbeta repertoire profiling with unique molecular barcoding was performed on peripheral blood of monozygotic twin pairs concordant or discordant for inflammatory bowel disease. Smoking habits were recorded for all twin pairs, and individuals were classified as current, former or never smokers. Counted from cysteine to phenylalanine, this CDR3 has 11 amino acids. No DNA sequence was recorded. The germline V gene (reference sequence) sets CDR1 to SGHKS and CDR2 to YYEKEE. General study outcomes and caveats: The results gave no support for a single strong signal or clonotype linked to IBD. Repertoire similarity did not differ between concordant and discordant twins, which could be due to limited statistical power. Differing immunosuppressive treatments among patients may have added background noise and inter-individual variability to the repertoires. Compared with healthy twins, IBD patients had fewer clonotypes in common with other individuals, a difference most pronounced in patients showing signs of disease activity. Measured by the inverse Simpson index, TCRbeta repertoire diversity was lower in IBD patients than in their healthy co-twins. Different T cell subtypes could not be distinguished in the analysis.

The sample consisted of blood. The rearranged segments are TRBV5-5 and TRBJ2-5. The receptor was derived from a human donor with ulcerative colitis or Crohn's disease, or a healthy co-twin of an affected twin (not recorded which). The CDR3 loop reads CASSKTETQYF.